The rows below give T cell receptor beta chains drawn from one sample of a study of vaccination and CD4 T cells after COVID-19. TCRdb re-called the PCR reads with MiXCR, one entry per CDR3 protein. The table includes more than 3,500 distinct CDR3 sequences, around 15% detected once. Their specific antigens are unknown. What was sequenced was CD4+ T cells from blood, cultured in vitro. The receptors here all came from a human donor who had recovered from COVID-19. Both conserved end residues are trimmed from each CDR3. Each record gives: V gene, J gene, CDR3 length, CDR3 protein.

v_call: TRBV7-9
j_call: TRBJ1-2
cdr3_length: 12
cdr3_aa: ASSPGTGRDGYT

v_call: TRBV7-9
j_call: TRBJ1-5
cdr3_length: 11
cdr3_aa: ASSLGPNQPQH

v_call: TRBV28
j_call: TRBJ1-2
cdr3_length: 13
cdr3_aa: ASSFLRDRVSGYT

v_call: TRBV20-1
j_call: TRBJ2-6
cdr3_length: 18
cdr3_aa: SARDRIRSALSSGANVLT

v_call: TRBV4-2
j_call: TRBJ2-7
cdr3_length: 16
cdr3_aa: ASSQDPDRDRGFYEQY

v_call: TRBV10-3
j_call: TRBJ2-1
cdr3_length: 10
cdr3_aa: AISATLDEQF

v_call: TRBV30
j_call: TRBJ1-5
cdr3_length: 14
cdr3_aa: AWSDPREYSNQPQH

v_call: TRBV6-1
j_call: TRBJ2-3
cdr3_length: 15
cdr3_aa: ASRSPPGQGYTDTQY

v_call: TRBV12-3/TRBV12-4
j_call: TRBJ1-2
cdr3_length: 13
cdr3_aa: ASSRLLQGNYGYT

v_call: TRBV18
j_call: TRBJ2-2
cdr3_length: 11
cdr3_aa: ASSHPPPGELF

v_call: TRBV6-1
j_call: TRBJ1-1
cdr3_length: 13
cdr3_aa: ASSVKGARATEAF

v_call: TRBV30
j_call: TRBJ1-5
cdr3_length: 12
cdr3_aa: AWRGRGSNQPQH

v_call: TRBV20-1
j_call: TRBJ2-2
cdr3_length: 12
cdr3_aa: SAKVGGDTGELF

v_call: TRBV5-1
j_call: TRBJ2-1
cdr3_length: 13
cdr3_aa: ASSFDGTDYNEQF

v_call: TRBV3-1
j_call: TRBJ2-5
cdr3_length: 12
cdr3_aa: ASSQAGGRETQY

v_call: TRBV10-3
j_call: TRBJ1-1
cdr3_length: 11
cdr3_aa: AIRDREGTEAF

v_call: TRBV12-3/TRBV12-4
j_call: TRBJ1-1
cdr3_length: 11
cdr3_aa: ASSAIMNTEAF

v_call: TRBV20-1
j_call: TRBJ2-5
cdr3_length: 11
cdr3_aa: SAGPGVQETQY

v_call: TRBV7-2
j_call: TRBJ2-7
cdr3_length: 10
cdr3_aa: ASSLSSYEQY

v_call: TRBV2
j_call: TRBJ2-5
cdr3_length: 13
cdr3_aa: ASSFVGAGQETQY

v_call: TRBV14
j_call: TRBJ1-6
cdr3_length: 16
cdr3_aa: ASSLLWGPEAIRSPLH

v_call: TRBV19
j_call: TRBJ1-5
cdr3_length: 11
cdr3_aa: ASSIRLDQPQH

v_call: TRBV20-1
j_call: TRBJ2-6
cdr3_length: 12
cdr3_aa: SARSGPGANVLT

v_call: TRBV6-5
j_call: TRBJ1-5
cdr3_length: 12
cdr3_aa: ASSYGGSNQPQH

v_call: TRBV6-1
j_call: TRBJ1-5
cdr3_length: 10
cdr3_aa: ASSEGNQPQH

v_call: TRBV2
j_call: TRBJ2-7
cdr3_length: 12
cdr3_aa: ASSDSLGTHGQY

v_call: TRBV12-3/TRBV12-4
j_call: TRBJ2-5
cdr3_length: 11
cdr3_aa: ASSLNLVRHQY

v_call: TRBV12-3/TRBV12-4
j_call: TRBJ1-1
cdr3_length: 12
cdr3_aa: ASTNLLGSTEAF

v_call: TRBV20-1
j_call: TRBJ2-1
cdr3_length: 10
cdr3_aa: SARRQEGEQF

v_call: TRBV6-1
j_call: TRBJ1-1
cdr3_length: 10
cdr3_aa: ASRRGTAEAF

v_call: TRBV12-3/TRBV12-4
j_call: TRBJ1-2
cdr3_length: 11
cdr3_aa: ASSFPGNYGYT

v_call: TRBV7-9
j_call: TRBJ2-1
cdr3_length: 14
cdr3_aa: ASSPQGAISYNEQF

v_call: TRBV18
j_call: TRBJ1-1
cdr3_length: 12
cdr3_aa: ASSSGTGSVEAF

v_call: TRBV19
j_call: TRBJ2-5
cdr3_length: 14
cdr3_aa: ASSASTSGVQETQY

v_call: TRBV6-1
j_call: TRBJ1-2
cdr3_length: 14
cdr3_aa: ASSEALPGGSYGYT

v_call: TRBV12-3/TRBV12-4
j_call: TRBJ1-1
cdr3_length: 13
cdr3_aa: ASRLGAGIVSEAF

v_call: TRBV30
j_call: TRBJ1-1
cdr3_length: 11
cdr3_aa: AWSAGGNTEAF

v_call: TRBV12-3/TRBV12-4
j_call: TRBJ1-2
cdr3_length: 12
cdr3_aa: ASSKGGGNYGYT

v_call: TRBV12-3/TRBV12-4
j_call: TRBJ2-1
cdr3_length: 14
cdr3_aa: ASSLWWDGNYNEQF

v_call: TRBV5-4
j_call: TRBJ2-7
cdr3_length: 11
cdr3_aa: ASSLDFKDEQY

v_call: TRBV19
j_call: TRBJ1-3
cdr3_length: 11
cdr3_aa: ASSIPGTGTIY

v_call: TRBV5-1
j_call: TRBJ2-7
cdr3_length: 12
cdr3_aa: ASRSGTGGYEQY

v_call: TRBV2
j_call: TRBJ2-1
cdr3_length: 11
cdr3_aa: ASRRRIYNEQF

v_call: TRBV4-1
j_call: TRBJ1-2
cdr3_length: 16
cdr3_aa: ASSQDLVYRGINYGYT